This TCR beta chain was documented in a study of CD8+CD57+ T cells in acquired aplastic anemia. Overall study: Across the sorted CD4+ and CD8+ cells, DNA amounts averaged roughly 3 ug. Notes on the study in general: Significance was not reached for CD8+ Simpson's diversity between patients and controls. Sharing between patients and controls was observed for around 27 CD8+ CDR3 sequences.

Genomic DNA constituted the template upon which TCR beta VDJ and CDR3 profiling was performed. Using its own MiXCR run on the reads, TCRdb lists one record per CDR3 protein. The repertoire holds roughly 170,000 distinct CDR3 sequences, with 45% to 60% as singletons. Those patients picked for sequencing had displayed CD8+CD57+ cell expansion on flow cytometry. The diagnosis in all patients was severe acquired aplastic anemia. CDR1 and CDR2 (germline): SGHRS, YFSETQ. V was shortened by 0 bases and J by 0 bases, with 8 bases between the two germline ends. The CDR3 runs 15 residues. This clonotype was recorded only once. The antigen is not known. The CDR3 ends on some other residue instead of the conserved phenylalanine or tryptophan, so this is likely a read error.

This clonotype originated in a human donor with aplastic anemia. The sample consisted of sorted CD4+, CD8+, or CD8+CD57+ T cells (not recorded which) from PBMCs. The genes are TRBV5-1 and TRBJ2-3; the D gene is possibly TRBD2 (6 bases). Here the CDR3 DNA reads TGCGCCAGCAGCTTGGGGCGGGGAAGCACAGATACGCAGTATCTT. It specifies CASSLGRGSTDTQYL.